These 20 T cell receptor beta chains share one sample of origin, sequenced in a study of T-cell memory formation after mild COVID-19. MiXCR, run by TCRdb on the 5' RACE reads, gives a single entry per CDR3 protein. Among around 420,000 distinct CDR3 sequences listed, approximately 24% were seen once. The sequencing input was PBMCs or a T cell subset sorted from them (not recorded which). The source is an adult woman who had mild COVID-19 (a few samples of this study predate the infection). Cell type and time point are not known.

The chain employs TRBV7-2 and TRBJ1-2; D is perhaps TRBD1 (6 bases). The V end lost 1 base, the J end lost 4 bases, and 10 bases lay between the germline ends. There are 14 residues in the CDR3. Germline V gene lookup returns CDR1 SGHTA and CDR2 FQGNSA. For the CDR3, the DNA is TGTGCCAGCAGCTTAGATAGGGGGGCCTATGGCTACACCTTC. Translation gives CASSLDRGAYGYTF.

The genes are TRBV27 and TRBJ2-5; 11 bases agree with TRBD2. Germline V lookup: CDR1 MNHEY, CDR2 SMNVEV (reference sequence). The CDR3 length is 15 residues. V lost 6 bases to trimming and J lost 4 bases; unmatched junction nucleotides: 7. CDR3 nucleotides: TGTGCCAGCAGACCGGGACTAGCGGCTGTAGAGACCCAGTACTTC. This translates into CASRPGLAAVETQYF.

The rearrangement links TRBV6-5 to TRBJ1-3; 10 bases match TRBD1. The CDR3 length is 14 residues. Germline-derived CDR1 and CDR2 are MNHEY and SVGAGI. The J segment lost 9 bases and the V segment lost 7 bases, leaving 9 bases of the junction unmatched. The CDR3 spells CASNRGTGDATIYF. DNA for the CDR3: TGTGCCAGCAACCGCGGGACAGGGGACGCCACCATATATTTT.

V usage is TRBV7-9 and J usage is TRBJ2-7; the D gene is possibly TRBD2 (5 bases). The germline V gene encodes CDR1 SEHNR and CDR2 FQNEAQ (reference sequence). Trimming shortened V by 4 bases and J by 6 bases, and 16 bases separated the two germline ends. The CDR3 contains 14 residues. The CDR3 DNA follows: TGTGCCAGCAGCTCAAAGTCCTCGGGAATCGAGCAGTACTTC. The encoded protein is CASSSKSSGIEQYF.

Here the CDR3 DNA reads TGTGCCAGCAGCCCCCCTAGCGGGGGGGCCCACGAGCAGTACTTC. Residues: CASSPPSGGAHEQYF. The V call is TRBV12-3 or TRBV12-4, the J call TRBJ2-7; 12 nucleotides match TRBD2. V dropped 6 bases and J dropped 5; count of bases not matched to a gene: 8. This CDR3 spans 15 amino acids.

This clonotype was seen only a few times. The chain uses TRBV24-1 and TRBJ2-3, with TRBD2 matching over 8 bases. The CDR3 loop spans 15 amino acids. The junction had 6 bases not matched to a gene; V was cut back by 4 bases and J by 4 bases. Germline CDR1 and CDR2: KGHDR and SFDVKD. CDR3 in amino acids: CATSEAGTRPDTQYF. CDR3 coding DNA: TGTGCCACCAGTGAAGCCGGGACTAGACCAGATACGCAGTATTTT.

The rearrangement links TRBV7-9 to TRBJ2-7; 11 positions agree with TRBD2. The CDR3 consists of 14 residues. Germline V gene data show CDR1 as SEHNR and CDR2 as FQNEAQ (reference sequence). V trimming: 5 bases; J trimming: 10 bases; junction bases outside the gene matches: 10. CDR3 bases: TGTGCCAGCAGCCCACCTAGCGGGGGGCTCGAACAGTACTTC. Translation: CASSPPSGGLEQYF.

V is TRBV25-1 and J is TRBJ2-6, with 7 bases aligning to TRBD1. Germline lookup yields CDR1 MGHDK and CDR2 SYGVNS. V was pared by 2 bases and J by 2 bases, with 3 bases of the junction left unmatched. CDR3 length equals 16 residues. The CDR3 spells CASSEQGGTGANVLTF. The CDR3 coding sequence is TGTGCCAGCAGTGAACAAGGGGGCACTGGGGCCAACGTCCTGACTTTC.

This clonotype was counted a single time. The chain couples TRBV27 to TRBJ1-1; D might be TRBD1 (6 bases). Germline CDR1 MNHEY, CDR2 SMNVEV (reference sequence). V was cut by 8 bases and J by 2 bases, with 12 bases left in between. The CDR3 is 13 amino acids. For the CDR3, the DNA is TGTGCCAGCGGGGGCAGGGCCAACACTGAAGCTTTCTTT. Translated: CASGGRANTEAFF.

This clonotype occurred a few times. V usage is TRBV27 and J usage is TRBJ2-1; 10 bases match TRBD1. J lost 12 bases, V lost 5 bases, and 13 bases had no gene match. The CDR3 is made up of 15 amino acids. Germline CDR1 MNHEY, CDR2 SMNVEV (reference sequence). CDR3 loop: CASSTTGTGVGGQFF. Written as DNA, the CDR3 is TGTGCCAGCAGTACAACCGGGACAGGGGTAGGTGGGCAGTTCTTC.

CDR3 protein: CASSQSLEAFF. The CDR3 coding sequence is TGTGCCAGCAGTCAAAGCCTTGAAGCTTTCTTT. The chain uses TRBV12-3 or TRBV12-4 and TRBJ1-1; D uncertain. Trimming took 5 bases from V and 7 from J, leaving 8 bases between them. The CDR3 has 11 amino acids.

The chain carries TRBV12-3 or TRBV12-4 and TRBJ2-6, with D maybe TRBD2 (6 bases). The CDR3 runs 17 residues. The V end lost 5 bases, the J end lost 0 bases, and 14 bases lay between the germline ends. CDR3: CASSQAGHFSGANVLTF. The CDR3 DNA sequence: TGTGCCAGCAGTCAAGCGGGCCATTTCTCTGGGGCCAACGTCCTGACTTTC.

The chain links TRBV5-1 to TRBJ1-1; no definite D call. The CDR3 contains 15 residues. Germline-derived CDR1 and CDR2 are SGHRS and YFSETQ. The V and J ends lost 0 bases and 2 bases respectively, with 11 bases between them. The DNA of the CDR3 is TGCGCCAGCAGCTTGGCCCCTGGAACTAACACTGAAGCTTTCTTT. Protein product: CASSLAPGTNTEAFF.

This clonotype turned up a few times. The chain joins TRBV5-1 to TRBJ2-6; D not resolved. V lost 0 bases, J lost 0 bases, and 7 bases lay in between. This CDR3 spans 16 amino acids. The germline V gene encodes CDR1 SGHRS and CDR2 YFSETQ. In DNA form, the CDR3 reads TGCGCCAGCAGCTTGGACAAGAACTCTGGGGCCAACGTCCTGACTTTC. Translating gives CASSLDKNSGANVLTF.

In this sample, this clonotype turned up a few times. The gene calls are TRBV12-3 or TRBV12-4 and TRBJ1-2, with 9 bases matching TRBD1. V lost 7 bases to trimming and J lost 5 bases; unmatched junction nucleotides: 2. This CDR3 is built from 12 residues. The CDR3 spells CASTTGGYGYTF. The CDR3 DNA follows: TGTGCCAGCACGACAGGGGGTTATGGCTACACCTTC.

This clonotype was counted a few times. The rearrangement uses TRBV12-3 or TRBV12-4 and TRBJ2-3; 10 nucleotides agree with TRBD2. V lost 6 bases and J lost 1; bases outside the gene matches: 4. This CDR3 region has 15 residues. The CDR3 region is CASRLTSGGTDTQYF. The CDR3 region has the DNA TGTGCCAGCAGGCTTACTAGCGGGGGCACAGATACGCAGTATTTT.

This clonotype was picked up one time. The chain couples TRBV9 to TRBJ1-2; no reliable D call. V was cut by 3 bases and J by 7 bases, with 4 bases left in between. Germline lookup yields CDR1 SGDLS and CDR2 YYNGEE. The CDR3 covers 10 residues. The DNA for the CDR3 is TGTGCCAGCAGCGGATCTGGCTACACCTTC. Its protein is CASSGSGYTF.

For the CDR3, the DNA is TGTGCCAGCACCGACAGGGGTGTGGATACGCAGTATTTT. Protein sequence: CASTDRGVDTQYF. The genes are TRBV6-2 or TRBV6-3 and TRBJ2-3; TRBD1 matches at 8 bases. The junction had 6 bases not matched to a gene; V was cut back by 7 bases and J by 6 bases. The CDR3 contains 13 residues. The germline CDR1 and CDR2 sequences are MNHEY and SVGEGT.

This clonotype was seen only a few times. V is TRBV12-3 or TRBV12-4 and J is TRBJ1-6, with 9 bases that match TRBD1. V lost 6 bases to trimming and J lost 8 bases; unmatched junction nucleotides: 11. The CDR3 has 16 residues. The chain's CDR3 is CASSPPRGQGYSPLHF. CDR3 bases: TGTGCCAGCAGCCCCCCCCGGGGACAGGGATATTCACCCCTCCACTTT.

The CDR3 sequence is CASSQRDYVAAGTGELFF. The CDR3 DNA is TGTGCCAGCAGCCAAAGGGACTACGTTGCCGCGGGGACCGGGGAGCTGTTTTTT. This chain joins TRBV3-1 and TRBJ2-2, with 7 nucleotides matching TRBD2. The CDR3 extends over 18 amino acids. CDR1 is LGHDT, CDR2 YNNKEL, per germline (reference sequence). The V gene end was trimmed by 2 bases and the J gene end by 5 bases; junction bases not matched to a gene: 14.